This TCR beta chain was sequenced for a study of cytomegalovirus exposure and HLA in healthy donors. PCR used 60 Vbeta primers and 13 Jbeta primers. The method was immunoSEQ multiplex PCR; TCRdb's version includes in-frame clones alone and lacks a portion of them. The repertoire holds fewer than 70,000 clones, with 65% to 90% as singletons. Germline trimming cut 4 bases from V and 1 base from J; bases unmatched to any gene: 6. The CDR3 length is 16 residues. Germline CDR1 and CDR2: MDHEN and SYDVKM. Whole-study findings and limits: The authors later found TCR association rates varying by HLA locus, with DRB1 most and HLA-C fewest. The authors later linked a missense DCLRE1C variant to TCR beta V- and J-gene trimming.

This clone was detected only once. Antigen: not known. The specimen was PBMCs. The chain recombines TRBV28 with TRBJ2-7; 11 bases fit TRBD2. The receptor's source is a human donor in good health. CDR3 nucleotide sequence: TGTGCCAGCAGTTCACGGCGACTAGCGGGATCCTACGAGCAGTACTTC. Translating gives CASSSRRLAGSYEQYF.